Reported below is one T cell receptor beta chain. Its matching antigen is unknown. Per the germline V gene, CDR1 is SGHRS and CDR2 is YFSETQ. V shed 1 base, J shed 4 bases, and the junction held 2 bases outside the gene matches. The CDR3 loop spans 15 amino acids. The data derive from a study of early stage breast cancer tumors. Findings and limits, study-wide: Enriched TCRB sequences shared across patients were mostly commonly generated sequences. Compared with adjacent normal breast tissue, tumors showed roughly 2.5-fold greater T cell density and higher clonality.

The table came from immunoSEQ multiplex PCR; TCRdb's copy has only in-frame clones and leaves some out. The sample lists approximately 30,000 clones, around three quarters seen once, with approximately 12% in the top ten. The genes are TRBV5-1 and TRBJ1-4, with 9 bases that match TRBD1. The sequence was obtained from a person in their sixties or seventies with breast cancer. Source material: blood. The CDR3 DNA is TGCGCCAGCAGCTTGCAGGGACAGGGTAATGAAAAACTGTTTTTT. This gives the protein CASSLQGQGNEKLFF.